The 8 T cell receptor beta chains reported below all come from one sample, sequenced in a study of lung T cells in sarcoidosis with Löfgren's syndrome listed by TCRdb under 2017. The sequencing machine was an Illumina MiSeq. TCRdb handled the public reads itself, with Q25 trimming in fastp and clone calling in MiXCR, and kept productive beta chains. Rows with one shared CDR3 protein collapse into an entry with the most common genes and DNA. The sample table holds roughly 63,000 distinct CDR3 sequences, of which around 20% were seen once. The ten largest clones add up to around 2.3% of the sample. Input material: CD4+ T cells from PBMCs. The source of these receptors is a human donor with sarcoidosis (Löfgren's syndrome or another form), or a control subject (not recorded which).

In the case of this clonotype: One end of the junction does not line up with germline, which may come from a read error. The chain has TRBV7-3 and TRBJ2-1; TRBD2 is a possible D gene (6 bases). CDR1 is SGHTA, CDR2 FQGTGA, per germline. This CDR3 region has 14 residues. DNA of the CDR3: TGTGCCAGCAGCTTAAACGCGGGATACAGTGAGCAGTTCTTC. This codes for CASSLNAGYSEQFF.

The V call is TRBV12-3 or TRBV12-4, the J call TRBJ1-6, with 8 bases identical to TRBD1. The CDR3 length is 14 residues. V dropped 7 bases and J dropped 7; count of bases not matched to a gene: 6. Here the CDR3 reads CASTSDRVNSPLHF. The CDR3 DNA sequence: TGTGCCAGCACCTCGGACAGGGTGAATTCACCCCTCCACTTT.

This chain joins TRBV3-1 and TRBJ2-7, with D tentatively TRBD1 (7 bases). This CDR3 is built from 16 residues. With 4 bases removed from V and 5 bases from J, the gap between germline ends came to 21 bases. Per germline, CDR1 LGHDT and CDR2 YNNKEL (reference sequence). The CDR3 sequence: CASSRGTAVVIHEQYF. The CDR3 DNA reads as TGTGCCAGCAGCCGCGGGACAGCAGTCGTGATCCACGAGCAGTACTTC.

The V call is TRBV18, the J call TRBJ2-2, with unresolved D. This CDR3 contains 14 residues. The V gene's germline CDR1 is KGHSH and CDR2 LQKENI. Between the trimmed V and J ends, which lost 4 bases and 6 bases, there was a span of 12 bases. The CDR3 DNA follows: TGTGCCAGCTCACTGTCGGAAAGATCCGGGGAGCTGTTTTTT. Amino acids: CASSLSERSGELFF.

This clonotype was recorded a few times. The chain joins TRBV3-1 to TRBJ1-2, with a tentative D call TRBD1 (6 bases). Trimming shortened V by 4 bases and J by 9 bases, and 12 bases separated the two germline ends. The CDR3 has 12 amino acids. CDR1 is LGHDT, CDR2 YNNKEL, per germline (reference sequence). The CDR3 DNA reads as TGTGCCAGCAGCCCAGTCACAGGGAGCTACACCTTC. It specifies CASSPVTGSYTF.

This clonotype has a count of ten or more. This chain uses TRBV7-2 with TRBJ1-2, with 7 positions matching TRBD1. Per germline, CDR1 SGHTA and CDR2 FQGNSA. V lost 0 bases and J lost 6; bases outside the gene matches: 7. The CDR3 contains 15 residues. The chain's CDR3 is CASSLAPRGFHGYTF. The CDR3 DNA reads TGTGCCAGCAGCTTAGCCCCCAGGGGGTTTCATGGCTACACCTTC.

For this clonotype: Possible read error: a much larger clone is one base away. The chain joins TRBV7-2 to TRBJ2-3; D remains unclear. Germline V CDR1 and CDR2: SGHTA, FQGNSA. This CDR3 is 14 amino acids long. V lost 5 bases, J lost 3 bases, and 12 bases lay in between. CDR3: CASSLLRSTDTQYF. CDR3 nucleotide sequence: TGTGCCAGCAGCCTTTTAAGGTCGACAGATACGCAGTATTTT.

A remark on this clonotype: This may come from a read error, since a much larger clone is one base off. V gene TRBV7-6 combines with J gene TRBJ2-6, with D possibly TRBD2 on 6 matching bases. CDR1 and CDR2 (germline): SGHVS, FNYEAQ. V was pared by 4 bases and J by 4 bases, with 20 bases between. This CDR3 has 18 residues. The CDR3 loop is CASSSPHGRFRGANVLTF. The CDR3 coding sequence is TGTGCCAGCAGCTCCCCCCATGGGAGGTTTAGAGGGGCCAACGTCCTGACTTTC.